This T cell receptor beta chain was captured by sequencing in a study of T cell responses to AZD1222 COVID-19 vaccine. Study-wide points: Donors were chiefly white British, with a greater number of females, and clonal diversity was perhaps underestimated. Repertoire sampling occurred only after the peak T cell response.

Comment on this clone: The antigen remains unidentified.

The germline V and J ends were trimmed by 4 bases and 3 bases, with 3 bases remaining between them. CDR3 length: 11 amino acids. Germline V gene sequence: CDR1 LNHDA, CDR2 SQIVND (reference sequence). Profiling relied on immunoSEQ multiplex PCR, and the TCRdb table lists in-frame clones only, not all of them. Here the sample spans some 89,000 clones, more than 70% being singletons. This TCR came from an adult in good health. The genes are TRBV19 and TRBJ1-2; D gene ambiguous. The sequencing here drew on peripheral blood, taken on day 0 of AZD1222 vaccination. The CDR3 DNA reads TGTGCCAGTAGTACGCACTATGGCTACACCTTC. Protein: CASSTHYGYTF.